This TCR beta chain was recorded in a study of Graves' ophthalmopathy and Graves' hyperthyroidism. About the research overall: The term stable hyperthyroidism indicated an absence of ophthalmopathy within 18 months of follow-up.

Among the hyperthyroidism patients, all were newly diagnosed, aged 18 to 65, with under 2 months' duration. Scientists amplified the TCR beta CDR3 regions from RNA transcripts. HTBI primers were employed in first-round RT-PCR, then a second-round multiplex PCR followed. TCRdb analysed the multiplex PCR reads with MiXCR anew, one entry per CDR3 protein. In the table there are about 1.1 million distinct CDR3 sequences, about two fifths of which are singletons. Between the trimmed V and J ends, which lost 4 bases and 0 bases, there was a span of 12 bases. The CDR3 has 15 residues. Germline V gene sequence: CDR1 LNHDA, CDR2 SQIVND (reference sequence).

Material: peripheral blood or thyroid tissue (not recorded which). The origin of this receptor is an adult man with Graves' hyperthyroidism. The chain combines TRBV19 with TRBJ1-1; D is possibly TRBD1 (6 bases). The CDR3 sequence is CASSNRVKLNTEAFF. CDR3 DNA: TGTGCCAGTAGTAACAGGGTTAAATTGAACACTGAAGCTTTCTTT.